These 4 T cell receptor beta chains came from one sample sequenced in a study of CD8 T cells in Susac syndrome. Random hexamers were used to reverse transcribe an amount of roughly 0.5 to 1 ug RNA. TCRdb re-called the immunoSEQ multiplex PCR reads with MiXCR, one entry per CDR3 protein. The table shows under 550,000 distinct CDR3 sequences, with 75% to 90% occurring only once. Sequencing was done on a sample of CD8+ T cells from PBMCs. These receptors originate from a human donor with multiple sclerosis.

The table lists this clonotype with a few counts. The chain employs TRBV13 and TRBJ2-1; 9 bases match TRBD2. The CDR3 totals 15 residues. Germline assignment: CDR1 PRHDT and CDR2 FYEKMQ (reference sequence). J gave up 2 bases and V 5 bases, and 4 bases lay outside the gene matches. CDR3 sequence (DNA): TGTGCCAGCAGCACGGGACTAGCCCCCTACAATGAGCAGTTCTTC. Encoded protein: CASSTGLAPYNEQFF.

The rearrangement joins TRBV27 to TRBJ1-5; possibly TRBD1 for D (5 bases). CDR3 length: 15 amino acids. In germline, CDR1 is MNHEY, CDR2 SMNVEV (reference sequence). The germline V and J ends were trimmed by 3 bases and 6 bases, with 15 bases remaining between them. For the CDR3, the DNA is TGTGCCAGCAGTTTGGTTCAGGGAGATCTTCAGCCCCAGCATTTT. This codes for CASSLVQGDLQPQHF.

The chain couples TRBV6-1 to TRBJ2-3, with 7 bases that match TRBD2. Germline trimming cut 5 bases from V and 0 bases from J; bases unmatched to any gene: 11. CDR3 length: 17 residues. From germline, CDR1 is MNHNS and CDR2 SASEGT. CDR3 DNA: TGTGCCAGCAGTCATCTTAGCCGGGAGGACAGCACAGATACGCAGTATTTT. Translated: CASSHLSREDSTDTQYF.

The V and J genes are TRBV6-1 and TRBJ2-1; 7 bases fit TRBD2. In germline, CDR1 is MNHNS, CDR2 SASEGT. The CDR3 is 16 amino acids. V shed 2 bases, J shed 5 bases, and the junction held 9 bases outside the gene matches. CDR3 nucleotide sequence: TGTGCCAGCAGTGAAAGGGCGGGGGATAGCGACAATGAGCAGTTCTTC. Its translation is CASSERAGDSDNEQFF.